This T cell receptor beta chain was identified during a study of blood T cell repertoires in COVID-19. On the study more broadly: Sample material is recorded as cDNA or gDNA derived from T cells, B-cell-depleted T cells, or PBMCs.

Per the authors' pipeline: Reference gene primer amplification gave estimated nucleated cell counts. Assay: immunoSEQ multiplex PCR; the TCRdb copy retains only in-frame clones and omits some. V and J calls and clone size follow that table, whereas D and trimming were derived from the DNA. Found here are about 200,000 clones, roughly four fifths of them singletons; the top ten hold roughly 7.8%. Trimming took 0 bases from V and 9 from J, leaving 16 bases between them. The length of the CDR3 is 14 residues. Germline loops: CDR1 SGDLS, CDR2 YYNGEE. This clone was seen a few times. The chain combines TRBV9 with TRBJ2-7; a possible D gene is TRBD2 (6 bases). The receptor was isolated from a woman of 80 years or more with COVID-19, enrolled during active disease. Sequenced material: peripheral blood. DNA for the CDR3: TGTGCCAGCAGCGTAGATACCGGAGGGGAAAGGCAGTACTTC. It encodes CASSVDTGGERQYF.